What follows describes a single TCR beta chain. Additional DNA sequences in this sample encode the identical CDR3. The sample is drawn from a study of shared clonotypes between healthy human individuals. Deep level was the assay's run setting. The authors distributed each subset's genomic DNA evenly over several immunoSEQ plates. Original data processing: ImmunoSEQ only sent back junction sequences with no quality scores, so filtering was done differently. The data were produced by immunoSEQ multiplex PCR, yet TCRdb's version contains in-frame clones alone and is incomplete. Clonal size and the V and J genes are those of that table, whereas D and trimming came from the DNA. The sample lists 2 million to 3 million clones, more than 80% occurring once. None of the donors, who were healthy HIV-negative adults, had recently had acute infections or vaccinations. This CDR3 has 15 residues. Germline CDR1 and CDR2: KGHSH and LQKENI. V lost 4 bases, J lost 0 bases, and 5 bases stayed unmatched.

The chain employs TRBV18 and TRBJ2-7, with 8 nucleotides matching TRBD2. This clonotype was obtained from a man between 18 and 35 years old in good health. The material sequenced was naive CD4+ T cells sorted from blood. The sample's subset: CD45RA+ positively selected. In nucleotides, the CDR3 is TGTGCCAGCTCACTCACTAGCGGCAGCTCCTACGAGCAGTACTTC. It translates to CASSLTSGSSYEQYF.